These 23 T cell receptor beta chains were all obtained from the same sample, sequenced in a study of cytomegalovirus exposure and HLA in healthy donors. Vbeta (60) and Jbeta (13) primers were used in the PCR. Assay: immunoSEQ multiplex PCR; the TCRdb copy retains only in-frame clones and omits some. Among 90,000 to 120,000 clones, 79% were seen once, and the ten largest hold under 5%. Sequenced material: PBMCs. These receptor sequences come from a female donor in good health and CMV-seropositive.

V gene TRBV18 combines with J gene TRBJ2-1; a possible D gene is TRBD1 (5 bases). The CDR3 sequence is 13 residues long. CDR1 is KGHSH and CDR2 is LQKENI in the germline V gene. Trimming shortened V by 4 bases and J by 4 bases, and 8 bases separated the two germline ends. This CDR3 is CASSQGSYNEQFF. CDR3 nucleotides: TGTGCCAGCTCACAGGGGTCGTACAATGAGCAGTTCTTC.

The chain carries TRBV7-9 and TRBJ2-1; D ambiguous. V was clipped by 3 bases and J by 0 bases, with 9 bases between them. This CDR3 has 15 residues. From germline, CDR1 is SEHNR and CDR2 FQNEAQ (reference sequence). For the CDR3, the DNA is TGTGCCAGCAGCTTTTCCGGTACCTCCTACAATGAGCAGTTCTTC. This codes for CASSFSGTSYNEQFF.

This clone was observed once. CDR3 amino acids: CASSDKTNNSPLHF. CDR3 sequence (DNA): TGTGCCAGCAGTGATAAGACTAATAATTCACCCCTCCACTTT. The chain joins TRBV6-4 to TRBJ1-6; D gene unclear. V was pared by 3 bases and J by 5 bases, with 8 bases between. Per germline, CDR1 MRHNA and CDR2 SNTAGT. CDR3 size: 14 residues.

The V gene is TRBV18, the J gene TRBJ1-4; a possible D gene is TRBD1 (5 bases). Germline CDR1 is KGHSH and CDR2 is LQKENI. V was cut by 0 bases and J by 5 bases, with 16 bases left in between. CDR3 size: 17 residues. CDR3 nucleotide sequence: TGTGCCAGCTCACCACCCAAAACAGGAAAGCGAAATGAAAAACTGTTTTTT. Translation: CASSPPKTGKRNEKLFF.

This clone was recorded a few times. The CDR3 nucleotides read TGTGCCAGCAGCTTAGTGGACTCTGGCTATGGCTACACCTTC. This codes for CASSLVDSGYGYTF. The chain recombines TRBV7-8 with TRBJ1-2; D not resolved. V was cut by 1 base and J by 4 bases, with 10 bases left in between. The CDR3 spans 14 residues. Germline loops: CDR1 SGHVS, CDR2 FQNEAQ.

This sequence joins TRBV5-6 and TRBJ2-2; D possibly corresponds to TRBD2 (5 bases). Germline V CDR1 and CDR2: SGHDT, YYEEEE. Deletions cut 2 bases from V and 6 bases from J, with 20 bases between. This CDR3 is built from 17 residues. This CDR3 is CASSFKAGNLLSGELFF. CDR3 sequence (DNA): TGTGCCAGCAGCTTTAAGGCCGGGAATCTTCTCTCCGGGGAGCTGTTTTTT.

Details on this clone: One junction end does not reproduce the germline sequence, and a read error may be involved. The rearrangement links TRBV5-1 to TRBJ2-1; maybe TRBD2 (6 bases). The CDR3 totals 16 residues. Germline V gene lookup returns CDR1 SGHRS and CDR2 YFSETQ. As DNA, the CDR3 is TGCGCCAGCGGCTTGGGGGGAGCGGGCTACTACAATGAGCAGTTCTTC. As protein: CASGLGGAGYYNEQFF.

As concerns this clone: A much bigger clone sits one base away, suggesting this may be a read error. The V call is TRBV7-9, the J call TRBJ2-7, with TRBD2 matching 7 bases. CDR1 is SEHNR, CDR2 FQNEAQ, per germline (reference sequence). The CDR3 is made up of 13 amino acids. V gave up 6 bases and J gave up 0 bases; unmatched junction bases: 2. CDR3: CASSQRDSYEQYF. In nucleotides, the CDR3 is TGTGCCAGCAGTCAGCGGGACTCCTACGAGCAGTACTTC.

The gene calls are TRBV4-2 and TRBJ1-2, with TRBD1 matching over 8 bases. Germline V gene sequence: CDR1 LGHNA, CDR2 YNFKEQ. This CDR3 is built from 15 residues. Trimming removed 2 bases from V and 7 bases from J; junction bases left unmatched: 9. CDR3 amino acids: CASSQPDRERRGYTF. In nucleotides, the CDR3 is TGTGCCAGCAGCCAACCGGACAGGGAAAGACGTGGCTACACCTTC.

The rearrangement joins TRBV5-6 to TRBJ1-1; D gene uncertain. The CDR3 extends over 14 amino acids. Deletions cut 6 bases from V and 7 bases from J, with 19 bases between. In germline, CDR1 is SGHDT, CDR2 YYEEEE. The CDR3 nucleotides are TGTGCCAGCACTCTAGGTGGGTCCAGCGTTGAAGCTTTCTTT. Translating it yields CASTLGGSSVEAFF.

With regard to this clone: At one end, the junction sequence differs from germline, possibly due to a read error. This chain joins TRBV5-4 and TRBJ1-1; D is possibly TRBD1 (6 bases). This CDR3 contains 14 residues. Germline CDR1 SGHNT, CDR2 YYREEE (reference sequence). The CDR3 reads CASSSRDKNTETFF. Here the CDR3 DNA reads TGTGCCAGCAGCTCTAGGGACAAGAACACTGAAACTTTCTTT.

The rearrangement links TRBV9 to TRBJ2-1, with D maybe TRBD1 (6 bases). The CDR3 is 15 residues long. Trimming left V 3 bases short and J 6 bases short, with 16 bases between. CDR1 is SGDLS, CDR2 YYNGEE, per germline. CDR3 bases: TGTGCCAGCAGCGCCGAGGGAACCAGGGGCAATGAGCAGTTCTTC. It codes for CASSAEGTRGNEQFF.

V and J are TRBV4-3 and TRBJ1-2; D unclear. V was pared by 0 bases and J by 4 bases, with 9 bases between. The germline CDR1 and CDR2 sequences are LGHNA and YSLEER. The CDR3 has 14 amino acids. The CDR3, as DNA: TGCGCCAGCAGCCAAGAGGCAGGCCCCTATGGCTACACCTTC. Its protein product is CASSQEAGPYGYTF.

This CDR3 reads CASREKREGLGELFF. CDR3 nucleotides: TGTGCCAGCAGAGAAAAGCGGGAGGGCCTCGGGGAGCTGTTTTTT. The chain joins TRBV11-2 to TRBJ2-2, with 10 bases that match TRBD2. With V trimmed by 6 bases and J by 7 bases, 8 bases remained unmatched. CDR3 length: 15 amino acids. Germline V gene sequence: CDR1 SGHAT, CDR2 FQNNGV. The variable domain in full, with the rest retrieved from reference TRBV11-2 and TRBJ2-2, is EAGVAQSPRYKIIEKRQSVAFWCNPISGHATLYWYQQILGQGPKLLIQFQNNGVVDDSQLPKDRFSAERLKGVDSTLKIQPAKLEDSAVYLCASREKREGLGELFFGEGSRLTVL.

This clone was found a few times. The V and J genes are TRBV29-1 and TRBJ2-1, with a tentative D call TRBD2 (5 bases). The CDR3 runs 15 residues. The germline V gene has CDR1 SQVTM and CDR2 ANQGSEA. V lost 4 bases and J lost 0, with 13 bases in between. CDR3 sequence: CSVVSTGSSYNEQFF. CDR3 in DNA: TGCAGCGTTGTAAGTACGGGAAGCTCCTACAATGAGCAGTTCTTC.

This chain connects TRBV15 to TRBJ2-1; 7 nucleotides line up with TRBD2. The junction had 8 bases not matched to a gene; V was cut back by 1 base and J by 8 bases. Per the germline V gene, CDR1 is LNHNV and CDR2 is YYDKDF (reference sequence). This CDR3 region has 15 residues. CDR3: CATSRGAGVSDEQFF. As DNA, the CDR3 is TGTGCCACCAGCAGAGGGGCGGGAGTGAGCGATGAGCAGTTCTTC.

V is TRBV6-5 and J is TRBJ2-5; D perhaps matches TRBD1 (6 bases). CDR1 is MNHEY, CDR2 SVGAGI, per germline. This CDR3 spans 15 amino acids. V was shortened by 8 bases and J by 1 base, with 17 bases between the two germline ends. CDR3 loop: CASGGSGGPQETQYF. In DNA, the CDR3 is TGTGCCAGCGGGGGATCTGGGGGCCCCCAAGAGACCCAGTACTTC.

The CDR3 protein is CASSRGWEETQYF. The DNA of the CDR3 is TGTGCCAGCAGTCGGGGGTGGGAGGAGACCCAGTACTTC. The chain links TRBV6-5 to TRBJ2-5, with a tentative D call TRBD2 (6 bases). The CDR3 spans 13 residues. Trimming pared 5 bases from V and 5 bases from J, leaving 12 bases between. Per germline, CDR1 MNHEY and CDR2 SVGAGI.

The chain uses TRBV2 and TRBJ2-7; perhaps TRBD1 as D (6 bases). Trimming shortened V by 6 bases and J by 2 bases, and 14 bases separated the two germline ends. CDR3 length equals 14 residues. CDR1 and CDR2 from the germline V gene are SNHLY and FYNNEI. CDR3 nucleotides: TGTGCCAGCAGGGAACAGGGCCCGACCTACGAGCAGTACTTC. Residues: CASREQGPTYEQYF.

The V and J genes are TRBV5-5 and TRBJ2-5; TRBD1 agrees at 10 bases. CDR1 SGHKS and CDR2 YYEKEE come from the germline V gene (reference sequence). Trimming removed 0 bases from V and 5 bases from J; junction bases left unmatched: 4. The CDR3 runs to 15 residues. CDR3 loop: CASSLAGQGDETQYF. The DNA of the CDR3 is TGTGCCAGCAGCTTGGCCGGACAGGGGGACGAGACCCAGTACTTC.

The chain uses TRBV6-1 and TRBJ2-7; tentatively, D is TRBD1 (6 bases). Trimming pared 7 bases from V and 6 bases from J, leaving 16 bases between. Looked up from germline, CDR1 is MNHNS and CDR2 is SASEGT. The CDR3 is 13 residues long. CDR3 DNA sequence: TGTGCCAGCACAGACAGGAGAATTGGCGAGCAGTACTTC. This encodes CASTDRRIGEQYF.

The chain joins TRBV4-2 to TRBJ2-3; D might be TRBD2 (6 bases). The V and J ends lost 1 base and 2 bases respectively, with 10 bases between them. In germline, CDR1 is LGHNA, CDR2 YNFKEQ. This CDR3 is 15 amino acids long. The CDR3 DNA is TGTGCCAGCAGCCAAGGGGACTCGATCACAGATACGCAGTATTTT. Translating it yields CASSQGDSITDTQYF.

This clone was observed a single time. The chain couples TRBV7-9 to TRBJ1-2; TRBD1 matches 10 bases. Germline CDR1 SEHNR, CDR2 FQNEAQ (reference sequence). This CDR3 is built from 14 residues. V gave up 6 bases and J gave up 7 bases; unmatched junction bases: 8. CDR3 loop: CASSPGTGESGYTF. CDR3 DNA sequence: TGTGCCAGCAGTCCCGGGACAGGGGAGTCTGGCTACACCTTC.